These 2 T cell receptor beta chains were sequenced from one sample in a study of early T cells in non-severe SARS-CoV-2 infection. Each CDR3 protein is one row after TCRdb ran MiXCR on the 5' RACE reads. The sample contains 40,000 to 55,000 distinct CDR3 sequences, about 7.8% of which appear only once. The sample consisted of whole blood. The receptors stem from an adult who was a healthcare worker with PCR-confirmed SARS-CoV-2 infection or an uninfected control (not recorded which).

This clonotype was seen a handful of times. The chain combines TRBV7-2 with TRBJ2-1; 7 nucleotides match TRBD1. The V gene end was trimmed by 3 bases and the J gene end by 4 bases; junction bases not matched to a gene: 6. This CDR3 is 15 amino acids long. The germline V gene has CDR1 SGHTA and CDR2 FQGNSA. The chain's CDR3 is CASSFRRDSYNEQFF. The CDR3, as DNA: TGTGCCAGCAGCTTCCGCCGGGACAGTTACAATGAGCAGTTCTTC.

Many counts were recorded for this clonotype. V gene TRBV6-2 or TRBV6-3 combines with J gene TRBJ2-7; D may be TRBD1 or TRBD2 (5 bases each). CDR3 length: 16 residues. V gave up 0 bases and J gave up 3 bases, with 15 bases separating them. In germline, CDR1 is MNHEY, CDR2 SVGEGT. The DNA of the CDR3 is TGTGCCAGCAGTTACTCGAAGGGACCCCGCTACTACGAGCAGTACTTC. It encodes CASSYSKGPRYYEQYF.